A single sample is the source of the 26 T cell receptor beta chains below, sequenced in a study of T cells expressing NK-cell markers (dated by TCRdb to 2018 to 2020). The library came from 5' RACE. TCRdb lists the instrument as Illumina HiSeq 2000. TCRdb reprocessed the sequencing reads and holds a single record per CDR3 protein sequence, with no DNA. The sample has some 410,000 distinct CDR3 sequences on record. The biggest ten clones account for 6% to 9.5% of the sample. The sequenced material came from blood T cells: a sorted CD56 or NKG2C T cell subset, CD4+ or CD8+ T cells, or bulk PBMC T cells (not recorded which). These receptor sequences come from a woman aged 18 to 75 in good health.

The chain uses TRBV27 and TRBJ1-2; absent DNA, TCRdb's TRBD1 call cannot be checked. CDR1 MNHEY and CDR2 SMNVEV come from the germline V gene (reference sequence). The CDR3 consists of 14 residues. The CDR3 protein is CASSFAGTAYGYTF.

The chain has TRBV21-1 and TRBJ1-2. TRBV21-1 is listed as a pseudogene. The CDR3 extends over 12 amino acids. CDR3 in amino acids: CARGGRLYGYTF.

This CDR3 is CASNLLENSPLHF. The chain uses TRBV6-2 or TRBV6-3 and TRBJ1-6. Per germline, CDR1 MNHEY and CDR2 SVGEGT. This CDR3 comprises 13 residues.

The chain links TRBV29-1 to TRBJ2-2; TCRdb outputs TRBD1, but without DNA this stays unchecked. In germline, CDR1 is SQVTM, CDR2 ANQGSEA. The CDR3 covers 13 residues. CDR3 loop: CSVSTWGFGELFF.

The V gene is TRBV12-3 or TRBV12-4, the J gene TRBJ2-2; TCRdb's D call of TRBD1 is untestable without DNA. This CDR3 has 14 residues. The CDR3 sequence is CASSSWGFTGELFF.

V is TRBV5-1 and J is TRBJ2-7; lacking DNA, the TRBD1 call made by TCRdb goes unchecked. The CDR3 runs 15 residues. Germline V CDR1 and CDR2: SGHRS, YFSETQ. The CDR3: CASSLAAGGIYEQYF.

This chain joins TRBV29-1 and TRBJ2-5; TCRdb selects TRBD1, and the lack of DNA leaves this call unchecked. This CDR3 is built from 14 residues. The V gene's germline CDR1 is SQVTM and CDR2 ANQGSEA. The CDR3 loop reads CSVVPQGSQETQYF.

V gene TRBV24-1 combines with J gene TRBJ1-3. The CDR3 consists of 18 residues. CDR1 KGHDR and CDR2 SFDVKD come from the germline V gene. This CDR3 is CATSDLMQVKSSGNTIYF.

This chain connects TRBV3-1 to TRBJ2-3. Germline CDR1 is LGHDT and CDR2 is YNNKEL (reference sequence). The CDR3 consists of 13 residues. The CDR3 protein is CASSHAGTDTQYF.

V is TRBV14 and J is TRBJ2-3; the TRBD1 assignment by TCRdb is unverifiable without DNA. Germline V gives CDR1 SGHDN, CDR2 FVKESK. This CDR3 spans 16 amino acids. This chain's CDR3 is CASSPRGLGSDDTQYF.

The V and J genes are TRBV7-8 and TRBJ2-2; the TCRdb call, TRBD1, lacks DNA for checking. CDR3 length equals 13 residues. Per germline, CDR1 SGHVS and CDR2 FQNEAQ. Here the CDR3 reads CAAGTTYTGELFF.

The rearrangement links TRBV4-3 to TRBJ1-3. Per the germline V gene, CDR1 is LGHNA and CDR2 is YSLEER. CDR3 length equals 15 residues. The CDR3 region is CASSQAGTSGNTIYF.

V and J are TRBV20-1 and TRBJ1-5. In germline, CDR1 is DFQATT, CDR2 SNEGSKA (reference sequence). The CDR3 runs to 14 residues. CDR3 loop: CSARDETETQPQHF.

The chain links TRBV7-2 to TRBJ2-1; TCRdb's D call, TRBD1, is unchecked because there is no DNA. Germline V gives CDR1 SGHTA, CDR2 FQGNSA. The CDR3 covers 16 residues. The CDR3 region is CASSPASGPRVDEQFF.

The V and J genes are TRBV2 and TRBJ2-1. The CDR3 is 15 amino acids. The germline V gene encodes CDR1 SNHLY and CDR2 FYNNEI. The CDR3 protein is CASRDSGGTRNEQFF.

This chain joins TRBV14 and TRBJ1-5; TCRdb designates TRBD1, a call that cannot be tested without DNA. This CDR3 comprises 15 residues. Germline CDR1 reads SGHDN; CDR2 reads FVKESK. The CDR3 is CASSQTGSSNQPQHF.

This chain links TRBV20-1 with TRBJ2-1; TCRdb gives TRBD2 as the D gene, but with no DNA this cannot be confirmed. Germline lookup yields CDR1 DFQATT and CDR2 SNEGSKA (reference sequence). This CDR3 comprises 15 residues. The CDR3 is CSARPSSGSRIGQFF.

The CDR3: CASSQVAGSYNEQFF. The chain couples TRBV14 to TRBJ2-1; TCRdb selects TRBD1, and the lack of DNA leaves this call unchecked. The CDR3 has 15 amino acids. From germline, CDR1 is SGHDN and CDR2 FVKESK.

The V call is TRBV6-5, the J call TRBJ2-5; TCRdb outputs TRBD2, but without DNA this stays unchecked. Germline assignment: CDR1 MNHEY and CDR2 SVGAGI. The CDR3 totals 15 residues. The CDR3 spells CASSYGSGRLETQYF.

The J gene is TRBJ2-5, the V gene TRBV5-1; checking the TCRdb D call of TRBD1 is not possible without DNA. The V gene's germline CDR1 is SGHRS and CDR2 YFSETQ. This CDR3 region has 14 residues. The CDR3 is CASSFQGPQETQYF.

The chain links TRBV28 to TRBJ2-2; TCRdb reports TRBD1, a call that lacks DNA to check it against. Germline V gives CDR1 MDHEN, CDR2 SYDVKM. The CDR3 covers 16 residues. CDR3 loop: CASSPRDGENTGELFF. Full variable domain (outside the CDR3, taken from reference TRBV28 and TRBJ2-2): DVKVTQSSRYLVKRTGEKVFLECVQDMDHENMFWYRQDPGLGLRLIYFSYDVKMKEKGDIPEGYSVSREKKERFSLILESASTNQTSMYLCASSPRDGENTGELFFGEGSRLTVL.

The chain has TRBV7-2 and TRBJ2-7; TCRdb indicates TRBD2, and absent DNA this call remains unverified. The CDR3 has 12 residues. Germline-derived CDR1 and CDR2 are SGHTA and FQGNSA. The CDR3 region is CASSLLLAGPYF.

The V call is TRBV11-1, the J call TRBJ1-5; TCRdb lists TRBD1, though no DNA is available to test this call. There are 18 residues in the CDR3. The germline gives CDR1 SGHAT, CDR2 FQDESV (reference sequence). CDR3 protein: CASSSGQGNLYSNQPQHF. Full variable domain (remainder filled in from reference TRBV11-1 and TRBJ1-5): EAEVAQSPRYKITEKSQAVAFWCDPISGHATLYWYRQILGQGPELLVQFQDESVVDDSQLPKDRFSAERLKGVDSTLKIQPAELGDSAMYLCASSSGQGNLYSNQPQHFGDGTRLSIL.

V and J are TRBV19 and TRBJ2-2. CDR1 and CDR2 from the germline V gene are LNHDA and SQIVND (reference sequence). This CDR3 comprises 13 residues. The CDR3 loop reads CASSMSDTGELFF.

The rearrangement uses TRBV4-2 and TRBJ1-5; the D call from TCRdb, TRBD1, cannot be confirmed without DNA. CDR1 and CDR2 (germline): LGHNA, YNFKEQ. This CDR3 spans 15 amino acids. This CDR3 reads CASSHVDRENQPQHF.

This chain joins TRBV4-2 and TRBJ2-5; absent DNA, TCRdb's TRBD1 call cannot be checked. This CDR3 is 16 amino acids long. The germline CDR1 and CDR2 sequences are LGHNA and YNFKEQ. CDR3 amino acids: CASSRFSGGYQETQYF.